These T cell receptor beta chains were read from a single sample in a study of response to subunit inactivated influenza vaccine. TCRdb re-derived calls from the RT-PCR reads in MiXCR, one entry per CDR3 protein. The table has over 150,000 distinct CDR3 sequences, approximately 11% seen once. Here the sequenced sample was non-naive T cells sorted from PBMCs, taken about 40 days after vaccination. These receptors were obtained from a man aged 45 to 65 who received an inactivated influenza vaccine. CDR3s include the opening cysteine and the closing phenylalanine or tryptophan. D genes are given only for firm matches. Only part of the rows carry a size: once, few, many, or a class if the clone is expanded.

TRBV9	NA	TRBJ2-2	NA	CASSVATWGGGSRANTGELFF	TGTGCCAGCAGCGTAGCCACTTGGGGAGGGGGCTCCAGAGCAAACACCGGGGAGCTGTTTTTT
TRBV29-1	NA	TRBJ1-3	many	CSVGLGAYSGNTIYF	TGCAGCGTTGGTCTGGGGGCCTACTCTGGAAACACCATATATTTT
TRBV7-8	NA	TRBJ2-6	NA	CASSAVTGISGANVLTF	TGTGCCAGCAGCGCCGTTACAGGGATCTCTGGGGCCAACGTCCTGACTTTC
TRBV4-3	NA	TRBJ2-3	NA	CASSRNTGDTQYF	TGCGCCAGCAGCCGAAACACAGGGGATACGCAGTATTTT
TRBV9	TRBD1	TRBJ2-1	many	CASSVPTTGGRDEQFF	TGTGCCAGCAGCGTACCAACGACAGGGGGCCGGGATGAGCAGTTCTTC
TRBV11-2	NA	TRBJ1-2	NA	CASSLGDLRDANYGYTF	TGTGCCAGCAGCTTAGGGGACCTCCGGGACGCAAACTATGGCTACACCTTC
TRBV4-3	TRBD1	TRBJ1-4	many	CASSQNPGTGNEKLFF	TGCGCCAGCAGCCAAAACCCCGGGACAGGGAATGAAAAACTGTTTTTT
TRBV5-1	NA	TRBJ2-1	many	CASSLSGFTYNEQFF	TGCGCCAGCAGCTTGTCAGGGTTTACCTACAATGAGCAGTTCTTC
TRBV7-8	NA	TRBJ1-1	many	CASSLVRTENTEAFF	TGTGCCAGCAGCTTAGTAAGAACAGAAAACACTGAAGCTTTCTTT
TRBV20-1	TRBD1	TRBJ1-2	NA	CSAGGQGISNYGYTF	TGCAGTGCTGGCGGACAGGGTATATCTAACTATGGCTACACCTTC
TRBV9	NA	TRBJ2-3	NA	CASSVEGRGSGTQYF	TGTGCCAGCAGCGTAGAAGGACGGGGATCGGGTACGCAGTATTTT
TRBV12-3/TRBV12-4	NA	TRBJ2-1	many	CASSLGRWAGDDEQFF	TGTGCCAGCAGCCTCGGTCGGTGGGCCGGCGACGATGAGCAGTTCTTC
TRBV7-2	NA	TRBJ1-2	few	CASSFTGRHYGYTF	TGTGCCAGCAGCTTCACGGGACGGCACTATGGCTACACCTTC
TRBV29-1	TRBD2	TRBJ2-1	many	CSVRAGGLNNEQFF	TGCAGCGTCCGAGCGGGGGGATTAAACAATGAGCAGTTCTTC
TRBV12-3/TRBV12-4	NA	TRBJ2-2	many	CASSRVGAGELFF	TGTGCCAGCAGTAGGGTCGGGGCCGGGGAGCTGTTTTTT
TRBV7-9	TRBD2	TRBJ2-6	few	CASSLGLAGAGANVLTF	TGTGCCAGCAGCTTAGGGTTAGCGGGTGCAGGGGCCAACGTCCTGACTTTC
TRBV20-1	NA	TRBJ1-1	few	CSAPSGVAEAFF	TGCAGTGCTCCATCAGGGGTAGCTGAAGCTTTCTTT
TRBV20-1	NA	TRBJ1-2	NA	CSASGGARRGYGYTF	TGCAGTGCTAGTGGGGGGGCCCGCCGAGGCTATGGCTACACCTTC
TRBV6-5	NA	TRBJ2-5	few	CASSYFQGLEETQYF	TGTGCCAGCAGTTACTTTCAGGGGTTGGAGGAGACCCAGTACTTC
TRBV20-1	NA	TRBJ1-1	NA	CSASSMNTEAFF	TGCAGTGCTAGTTCTATGAACACTGAAGCTTTCTTT
TRBV20-1	NA	TRBJ2-5	NA	CSATQGPLSQYF	TGCAGTGCTACGCAGGGCCCGCTATCCCAGTACTTC
TRBV28	NA	TRBJ2-7	medium-sized	CASSFRLGGPREQYF	TGTGCCAGCAGTTTTAGGTTGGGGGGCCCGAGGGAGCAGTACTTC